This T cell receptor beta chain was sequenced in a study of cytomegalovirus exposure and HLA in healthy donors. The PCR was carried out with 60 Vbeta primers and 13 Jbeta primers. Sequenced by immunoSEQ multiplex PCR; TCRdb stores in-frame clones only, minus some. The sample yields approximately 190,000 clones, 65% to 85% seen once. From germline, CDR1 is SGHTS and CDR2 YDEGEE. This CDR3 contains 15 residues. Unmatched junction bases numbered 5, after V lost 0 bases and J lost 7 bases. The chain carries TRBV5-8 and TRBJ2-2, with 8 bases lining up with TRBD1. This clonotype was sampled from a man aged 45-65 years in good health and CMV-seronegative. The sequencing input was PBMCs. The CDR3: CASSLEQGESGELFF. The CDR3 region has the DNA TGTGCCAGCAGCTTGGAACAGGGGGAGAGCGGGGAGCTGTTTTTT.